This TCR beta chain was captured in a study of cytomegalovirus exposure and HLA in healthy donors. This clone was observed a handful of times. PCR used 60 Vbeta primers and 13 Jbeta primers. The method was immunoSEQ multiplex PCR; TCRdb's version includes in-frame clones alone and lacks a portion of them. The sample holds around 120,000 clones, about 83% seen once. The source of this sequence is a woman between 40 and 50 years old in good health and CMV-seropositive. The source material was PBMCs.

CDR3 DNA sequence: TGTGCCAGCAGCTTGGACAAGAATTCACCCCTCCACTTT. Translated, it gives CASSLDKNSPLHF. The genes are TRBV5-4 and TRBJ1-6; the D is unclear. V was clipped by 0 bases and J by 7 bases, with 5 bases between them. The CDR3 runs to 13 residues. The germline V gene has CDR1 SGHNT and CDR2 YYREEE (reference sequence).